These 10 T cell receptor beta chains originate from one sample sequenced in a study of blood T cell repertoires in COVID-19. The table came from immunoSEQ multiplex PCR; TCRdb's copy has only in-frame clones and leaves some out. The sample yields fewer than 80,000 clones, about four fifths seen once. Sequencing was performed on peripheral blood. All receptors derive from an elderly woman with acute or convalescent COVID-19.

The gene calls are TRBV7-8 and TRBJ2-3; D gene unclear. The germline V and J ends were trimmed by 1 base and 0 bases, with 11 bases remaining between them. The CDR3 is 16 amino acids. Per the germline V gene, CDR1 is SGHVS and CDR2 is FQNEAQ. CDR3 protein: CASSLVGRPSTDTQYF. The CDR3 coding sequence is TGTGCCAGCAGCTTAGTGGGCCGACCTAGCACAGATACGCAGTATTTT.

The V and J genes are TRBV5-4 and TRBJ2-1; TRBD2 matches 8 bases. CDR3 length equals 16 residues. The V and J ends lost 5 bases and 3 bases, in that order; junction bases with no gene match: 10. CDR1 is SGHNT, CDR2 YYREEE, per germline (reference sequence). CDR3 sequence: CASSSIGGALYNEQFF. DNA for the CDR3: TGTGCCAGCAGTTCAATCGGGGGGGCACTCTACAATGAGCAGTTCTTC.

V usage is TRBV7-9 and J usage is TRBJ1-1; 8 bases fit TRBD1. CDR1 is SEHNR and CDR2 is FQNEAQ in the germline V gene (reference sequence). CDR3 length: 13 residues. V dropped 1 base and J dropped 7; count of bases not matched to a gene: 2. CDR3 residues: CASSLGQGSEAFF. CDR3 DNA sequence: TGTGCCAGCAGCTTAGGACAGGGGAGTGAAGCTTTCTTT.

V and J are TRBV6-1 and TRBJ1-2, with a possible D match to TRBD1 (5 bases). The V end lost 3 bases, the J end lost 2 bases, and 13 bases lay between the germline ends. The CDR3 has 15 residues. Per the germline V gene, CDR1 is MNHNS and CDR2 is SASEGT. CDR3 loop: CASSEDGGGNYGYTF. CDR3 bases: TGTGCCAGCAGTGAGGACGGCGGGGGGAACTATGGCTACACCTTC.

The chain employs TRBV21-1 and TRBJ2-1; the table's D call, TRBD1, has no DNA check behind it. TRBV21-1 is recorded as a pseudogene. The CDR3 consists of 14 residues. The CDR3 region is CASSQRQGWDEQFF. DNA for the CDR3: TGTGCCAGCAGCCAACGACAGGGTTGGGATGAGCAGTTCTTC.

The rearrangement links TRBV5-5 to TRBJ1-5; unclear D gene. CDR3 size: 13 residues. Germline-derived CDR1 and CDR2 are SGHKS and YYEKEE (reference sequence). V was shortened by 4 bases and J by 9 bases, with 14 bases between the two germline ends. In DNA form, the CDR3 reads TGTGCCAGCAGCATCCGACTCCTTGGGCCCCAGCATTTT. Translating gives CASSIRLLGPQHF.

The table lists this clone with a few counts. The chain carries TRBV6-1 and TRBJ2-6, with unresolved D. The CDR3 spans 16 residues. CDR1 MNHNS and CDR2 SASEGT come from the germline V gene. V shed 2 bases and J shed 0 bases, with 8 bases lying between them. CDR3 sequence: CASSELPSSGANVLTF. The CDR3 DNA reads as TGTGCCAGCAGTGAATTGCCCAGCTCTGGGGCCAACGTCCTGACTTTC.

This clone was picked up one time. This chain's CDR3 is CASSLKGTRVGYTF. The DNA for the CDR3 is TGTGCCAGCAGCCTCAAGGGGACAAGGGTTGGCTACACCTTC. J is TRBJ1-2 and V is TRBV3-1 (or the pseudogene TRBV3-2); a possible D gene is TRBD1 (6 bases). Deletions cut 4 bases from V and 7 bases from J, with 16 bases between. This CDR3 has 14 amino acids. The germline CDR1 and CDR2 sequences are LGHDT and YNNKEL (reference sequence).

The rearrangement uses TRBV27 and TRBJ1-2; D may be TRBD1 (5 bases). Per the germline V gene, CDR1 is MNHEY and CDR2 is SMNVEV (reference sequence). The CDR3 totals 15 residues. V lost 9 bases, J lost 2 bases, and 19 bases lay in between. The CDR3 DNA sequence: TGTGCCAGTACCCTTATTGGAGGGGCGAACTATGGCTACACCTTC. It yields the protein CASTLIGGANYGYTF.

V and J are TRBV7-3 and TRBJ2-1; TRBD2 agrees at 8 bases. The CDR3 has 14 amino acids. V trimming: 5 bases; J trimming: 6 bases; junction bases outside the gene matches: 6. CDR1 and CDR2 from the germline V gene are SGHTA and FQGTGA. Here the CDR3 DNA reads TGTGCCAGCAGCCCCGGGACTAGTAGCAATGAGCAGTTCTTC. It yields the protein CASSPGTSSNEQFF.